This record covers a single T cell receptor (beta chain). The entry originates in a study of blood T cell repertoires in COVID-19. The data were produced by immunoSEQ multiplex PCR, yet TCRdb's version contains in-frame clones alone and is incomplete. The sample lists 50,000 to 70,000 clones, just under 90% seen once, with around 8.3% in the top ten. Unmatched junction bases numbered 6, after V lost 4 bases and J lost 0 bases. This CDR3 spans 17 amino acids. CDR1 is SGHDT and CDR2 is YYEEEE in the germline V gene. The TCR comes from a human donor with active COVID-19. The donor label of this sample is uncertain. Sequenced material: peripheral blood. The V and J genes are TRBV5-6 and TRBJ2-1; 11 bases match TRBD2. The CDR3 DNA reads TGTGCCAGCAGCGGCGGGACTAGCGGAAGCTCCTACAATGAGCAGTTCTTC. Protein product: CASSGGTSGSSYNEQFF.